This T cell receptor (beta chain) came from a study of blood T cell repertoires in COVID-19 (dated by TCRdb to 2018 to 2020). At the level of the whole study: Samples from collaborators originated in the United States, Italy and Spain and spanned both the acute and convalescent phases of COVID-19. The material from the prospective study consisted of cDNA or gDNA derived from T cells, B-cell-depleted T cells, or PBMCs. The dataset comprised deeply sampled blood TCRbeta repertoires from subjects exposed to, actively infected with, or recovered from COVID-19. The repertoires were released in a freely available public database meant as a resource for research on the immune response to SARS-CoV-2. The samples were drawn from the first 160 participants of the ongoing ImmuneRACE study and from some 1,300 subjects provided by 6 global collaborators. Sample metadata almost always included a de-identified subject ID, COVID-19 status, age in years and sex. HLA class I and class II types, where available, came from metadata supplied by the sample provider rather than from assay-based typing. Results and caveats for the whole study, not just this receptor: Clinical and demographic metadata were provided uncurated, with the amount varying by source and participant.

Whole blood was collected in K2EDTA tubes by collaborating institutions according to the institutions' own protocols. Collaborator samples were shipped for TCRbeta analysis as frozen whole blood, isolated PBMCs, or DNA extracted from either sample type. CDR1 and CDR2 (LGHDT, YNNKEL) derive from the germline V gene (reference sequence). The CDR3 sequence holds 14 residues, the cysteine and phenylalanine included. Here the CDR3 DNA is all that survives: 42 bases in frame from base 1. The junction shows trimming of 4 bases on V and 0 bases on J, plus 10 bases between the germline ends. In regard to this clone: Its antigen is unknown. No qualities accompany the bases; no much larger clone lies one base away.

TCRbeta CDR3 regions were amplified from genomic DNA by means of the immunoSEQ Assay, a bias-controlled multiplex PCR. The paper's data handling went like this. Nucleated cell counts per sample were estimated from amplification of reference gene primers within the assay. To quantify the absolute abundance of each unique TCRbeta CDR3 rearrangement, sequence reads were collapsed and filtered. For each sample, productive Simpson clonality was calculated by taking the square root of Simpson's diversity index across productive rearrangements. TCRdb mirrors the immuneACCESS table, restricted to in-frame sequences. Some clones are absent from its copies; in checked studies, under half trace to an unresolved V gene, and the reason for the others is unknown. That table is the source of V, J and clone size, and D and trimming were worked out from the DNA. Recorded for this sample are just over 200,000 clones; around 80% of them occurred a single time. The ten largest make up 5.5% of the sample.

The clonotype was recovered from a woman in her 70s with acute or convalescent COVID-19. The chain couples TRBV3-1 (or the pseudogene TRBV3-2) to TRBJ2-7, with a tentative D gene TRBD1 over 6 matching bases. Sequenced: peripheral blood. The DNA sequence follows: TGTGCCAGCAGCCCGGACAGTCACTCCTACGAGCAGTACTTC. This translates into CASSPDSHSYEQYF.